These 30 T cell receptor beta chains were sequenced from one sample in a study of T cell changes during pregnancy in multiple sclerosis. Sequenced by immunoSEQ multiplex PCR; TCRdb stores in-frame clones only, minus some. The table includes fewer than 95,000 clones, 85% to 95% detected once. The source was peripheral blood, collected in the third trimester of pregnancy. These receptors were collected from a female donor with multiple sclerosis, enrolled in a pregnancy study.

The V call is TRBV11-2, the J call TRBJ2-7, with a possible D match to TRBD1 (7 bases). CDR3 size: 15 residues. V lost 3 bases and J 0 bases, leaving 12 bases between the germline ends. The germline CDR1 and CDR2 sequences are SGHAT and FQNNGV. The CDR3 DNA is TGTGCCAGCAGCTTTGCCAGGGGGGACTCCTACGAGCAGTACTTC. Translation: CASSFARGDSYEQYF.

The sample holds one count of this clone. The CDR3 nucleotides are TGTGCCTGGGGACTAGCGGGAGGTGATACGCAGTATTTT. This gives the protein CAWGLAGGDTQYF. The genes are TRBV30 and TRBJ2-3; TRBD2 aligns across 14 bases. Trimming at V came to 5 bases and at J to 6 bases, leaving 1 base not matched to a gene. The CDR3 consists of 13 residues. The germline V gene encodes CDR1 GTSNPN and CDR2 SVGIG (reference sequence). The whole variable domain, filled in from reference TRBV30 and TRBJ2-3, reads SQTIHQWPATLVQPVGSPLSLECTVEGTSNPNLYWYRQAAGRGLQLLFYSVGIGQISSEVPQNLSASRPQDRQFILSSKKLLLSDSGFYLCAWGLAGGDTQYFGPGTRLTVL.

The CDR3 region is CASSVRGYQPQHF. For the CDR3, the DNA is TGTGCCAGCAGTGTAAGAGGGTATCAGCCCCAGCATTTT. This chain uses TRBV2 with TRBJ1-5; no definite D call. V was shortened by 4 bases and J by 5 bases, with 9 bases between the two germline ends. This CDR3 contains 13 residues. Germline V gene lookup returns CDR1 SNHLY and CDR2 FYNNEI.

The gene calls are TRBV19 and TRBJ2-7, with TRBD2 matching over 7 bases. CDR3 length: 16 amino acids. The V gene's germline CDR1 is LNHDA and CDR2 SQIVND (reference sequence). J lost 3 bases, V lost 4 bases, and 12 bases had no gene match. CDR3 in DNA: TGTGCCAGTAGTACGGCCCTAGCGGCTCGATTCTACGAGCAGTACTTC. Its protein product is CASSTALAARFYEQYF.

The chain couples TRBV6-5 to TRBJ1-2; TRBD1 aligns across 7 bases. J gave up 6 bases and V 8 bases, and 6 bases lay outside the gene matches. In germline, CDR1 is MNHEY, CDR2 SVGAGI. CDR3 length: 12 residues. The CDR3 sequence: CASSRGRDGYTF. CDR3 sequence (DNA): TGTGCCAGCTCTAGGGGGCGAGATGGCTACACCTTC.

The CDR3 loop is CAWTRSSNEQFF. The CDR3 nucleotides are TGTGCCTGGACTAGGAGCTCCAATGAGCAGTTCTTC. The V gene is TRBV30, the J gene TRBJ2-1; D gene ambiguous. V dropped 4 bases and J dropped 6 bases, with 10 bases sitting between them. The length of the CDR3 is 12 residues. Germline CDR1 and CDR2: GTSNPN and SVGIG (reference sequence).

This clone was recorded once. CDR3 region: CASSGQAPGTSGMFPYEQYF. In DNA form, the CDR3 reads TGTGCCAGCAGTGGACAGGCACCTGGGACTAGCGGGATGTTTCCCTACGAGCAGTACTTC. This chain joins TRBV28 and TRBJ2-7; 13 bases agree with TRBD2. The germline V gene has CDR1 MDHEN and CDR2 SYDVKM. Trimming at V came to 5 bases and at J to 2 bases, leaving 18 bases not matched to a gene. The CDR3 has 20 amino acids.

This clone has only one observation. The chain links TRBV5-8 to TRBJ2-7; TRBD2 might be the D (6 bases). With 4 bases removed from V and 5 bases from J, the gap between germline ends came to 10 bases. This CDR3 has 12 residues. From germline, CDR1 is SGHTS and CDR2 YDEGEE. Here the CDR3 reads CASSRRGDEQYF. CDR3 DNA sequence: TGTGCCAGCAGCAGGAGGGGTGACGAGCAGTACTTC.

The chain uses TRBV19 and TRBJ1-5; 9 bases are shared with TRBD1. The germline V gene has CDR1 LNHDA and CDR2 SQIVND (reference sequence). The CDR3 spans 16 residues. Unmatched junction bases numbered 7, after V lost 3 bases and J lost 4 bases. CDR3 in amino acids: CASSITGGKGNQPQHF. In DNA form, the CDR3 reads TGTGCCAGTAGTATTACAGGGGGCAAGGGGAATCAGCCCCAGCATTTT.

The J gene is TRBJ1-2, the V gene TRBV7-2; 10 positions match TRBD1. The V and J ends lost 5 bases and 7 bases, in that order; junction bases with no gene match: 7. Germline lookup yields CDR1 SGHTA and CDR2 FQGNSA. CDR3 length: 14 residues. CDR3 sequence reads: CASSLLGQGTGYTF. The CDR3 DNA reads TGTGCCAGCAGCCTCCTGGGACAGGGGACTGGCTACACCTTC.

In DNA form, the CDR3 reads TGTGCCAGCAGTCCCACCCGACGGGTATCCTACGAGCAGTACTTC. It codes for CASSPTRRVSYEQYF. The chain couples TRBV6-5 to TRBJ2-7; D unclear. The V gene lost 5 bases and the J gene lost 1 base, with 15 bases spanning the gap. Looked up from germline, CDR1 is MNHEY and CDR2 is SVGAGI. The CDR3 runs 15 residues.

The chain employs TRBV7-6 and TRBJ2-5; 10 bases are shared with TRBD1. CDR1 SGHVS and CDR2 FNYEAQ come from the germline V gene. The CDR3 runs to 17 residues. The V segment lost 5 bases and the J segment 2 bases; nucleotides outside the gene matches: 11. The CDR3 loop reads CASSPPKGQGWQETQYF. The CDR3 DNA follows: TGTGCCAGCAGCCCACCCAAGGGACAGGGGTGGCAAGAGACCCAGTACTTC.

This chain joins TRBV6-5 and TRBJ2-7, with 8 bases that match TRBD1. There are 15 residues in the CDR3. From germline, CDR1 is MNHEY and CDR2 SVGAGI. V was pared by 4 bases and J by 4 bases, with 9 bases of the junction left unmatched. The CDR3 DNA reads as TGTGCCAGCAGTTCCCCCCGACAGGGGCAATACGAGCAGTACTTC. This encodes CASSSPRQGQYEQYF.

The V and J genes are TRBV7-2 and TRBJ2-7, with 8 bases matching TRBD1. The germline V gene has CDR1 SGHTA and CDR2 FQGNSA. The CDR3 length is 15 residues. Trimming removed 5 bases from V and 0 bases from J; junction bases left unmatched: 6. CDR3 in amino acids: CASSIRQGSSYEQYF. In nucleotides, the CDR3 is TGTGCCAGCAGCATCCGACAGGGGAGCTCCTACGAGCAGTACTTC.

The chain couples TRBV29-1 to TRBJ1-1; D gene unclear. Germline V gene sequence: CDR1 SQVTM, CDR2 ANQGSEA. The CDR3 runs 11 residues. The ends were cut back, 6 bases at V and 5 bases at J, with 10 bases in the middle. As DNA, the CDR3 is TGCAGCGTCTCTGCCGGGACTGAAGCTTTCTTT. It yields the protein CSVSAGTEAFF.

The chain joins TRBV2 to TRBJ2-3, with 8 positions matching TRBD1. CDR3 size: 13 residues. V gave up 5 bases and J gave up 4 bases; unmatched junction bases: 2. Per the germline V gene, CDR1 is SNHLY and CDR2 is FYNNEI. The CDR3 here is CASSPTGADTQYF. DNA for the CDR3: TGTGCCAGCAGTCCGACAGGGGCAGATACGCAGTATTTT.

V and J are TRBV28 and TRBJ1-4, with D unresolved. Trimming stripped 3 bases from V and 4 bases from J, with 18 bases between. Germline loops: CDR1 MDHEN, CDR2 SYDVKM. The length of the CDR3 is 17 residues. CDR3 protein: CASSFPLSDTLNEKLFF. The CDR3 bases are TGTGCCAGCAGTTTCCCCCTCTCAGACACGCTTAATGAAAAACTGTTTTTT.

The chain uses TRBV7-9 and TRBJ2-2; no reliable D call. Germline values: CDR1 SEHNR, CDR2 FQNEAQ (reference sequence). The CDR3 extends over 14 amino acids. Trimming took off 6 bases at V and 1 base at J, with 9 bases between the two ends. CDR3: CASSERVNTGELFF. DNA of the CDR3: TGTGCCAGCAGTGAACGGGTGAACACCGGGGAGCTGTTTTTT.

This clone was found once. The chain's CDR3 is CASSRAGGYEQYF. In DNA form, the CDR3 reads TGTGCCAGCAGTCGGGCGGGAGGCTACGAGCAGTACTTC. The chain employs TRBV6-6 and TRBJ2-7; 8 bases map to TRBD2. CDR1 MNHNY and CDR2 SVGAGI come from the germline V gene (reference sequence). This CDR3 comprises 13 residues. The junction had 3 bases not matched to a gene; V was cut back by 5 bases and J by 3 bases.

The rearrangement joins TRBV5-1 to TRBJ2-1; 9 nucleotides agree with TRBD1. CDR3 length: 15 amino acids. V lost 4 bases to trimming and J lost 3 bases; unmatched junction nucleotides: 5. CDR1 is SGHRS and CDR2 is YFSETQ in the germline V gene. DNA of the CDR3: TGCGCCAGCAGCGCCGGGACAGGGAACTACAATGAGCAGTTCTTC. Its translation: CASSAGTGNYNEQFF.

Here the CDR3 DNA reads TGTGCCAGCAGCGCTGGGACTGCGAGGGGCGGGGAGCTGTTTTTT. This codes for CASSAGTARGGELFF. The chain couples TRBV9 to TRBJ2-2, with a tentative D call TRBD2 (6 bases). V gave up 3 bases and J gave up 7 bases, with 16 bases separating them. CDR3 size: 15 residues. Germline V gene data show CDR1 as SGDLS and CDR2 as YYNGEE.

As DNA, the CDR3 is TGTGCCAGCAGCCAAGGCAAAACAGGGGGCCACGAGCAGTACTTC. Residues: CASSQGKTGGHEQYF. The V gene is TRBV14, the J gene TRBJ2-7; 9 nucleotides match TRBD1. The junction had 6 bases not matched to a gene; V was cut back by 1 base and J by 5 bases. CDR1 is SGHDN, CDR2 FVKESK, per germline. The CDR3 has 15 amino acids.

As for this clone: This specimen includes other DNA sequences encoding the same CDR3. The chain links TRBV27 to TRBJ2-3; 9 bases line up with TRBD2. Per germline, CDR1 MNHEY and CDR2 SMNVEV (reference sequence). Trimming took 5 bases from V and 3 from J; bases not matched to a gene: 0. The CDR3 length is 13 residues. The CDR3 DNA reads TGTGCCAGCAGTCTAGCGGGGACAGATACGCAGTATTTT. This translates into CASSLAGTDTQYF.

V and J are TRBV28 and TRBJ2-7; D is unclear. V was pared by 7 bases and J by 4 bases, with 8 bases between. Germline values: CDR1 MDHEN, CDR2 SYDVKM. This CDR3 has 11 amino acids. The CDR3 coding sequence is TGTGCCAGCACCTCCCGGTACGAGCAGTACTTC. It encodes CASTSRYEQYF.

The V gene is TRBV28, the J gene TRBJ2-7, with 10 bases identical to TRBD2. The ends lost 6 bases at V and 1 base at J; junction bases unmatched: 9. This CDR3 region has 16 residues. In germline, CDR1 is MDHEN, CDR2 SYDVKM. The CDR3 reads CASSLSGTSVSYEQYF. The CDR3 DNA sequence: TGTGCCAGCAGCCTCTCCGGGACTAGCGTATCCTACGAGCAGTACTTC.

The chain uses TRBV9 and TRBJ2-7; possible D gene TRBD1, 7 bases. V was trimmed by 0 bases and J by 2 bases, leaving 15 bases between them. Per the germline V gene, CDR1 is SGDLS and CDR2 is YYNGEE. The CDR3 is 16 residues long. The CDR3 DNA reads as TGTGCCAGCAGCGTAGCCCAGGGGGGTTTACCCTACGAGCAGTACTTC. Its protein product is CASSVAQGGLPYEQYF.

V gene TRBV30 combines with J gene TRBJ2-7; tentative D call: TRBD2 (6 bases). The CDR3 loop spans 13 amino acids. Germline V gene lookup returns CDR1 GTSNPN and CDR2 SVGIG (reference sequence). V was cut by 3 bases and J by 6 bases, with 15 bases left in between. The CDR3 protein is CAWRTRDSPEQYF. CDR3 nucleotides: TGTGCCTGGAGGACCCGGGACTCACCCGAGCAGTACTTC.

V usage is TRBV7-2 and J usage is TRBJ2-1; D might be TRBD2 (6 bases). CDR1 and CDR2 from the germline V gene are SGHTA and FQGNSA. Trimming took 0 bases from V and 6 from J, leaving 9 bases between them. There are 14 residues in the CDR3. CDR3 loop: CASSLAGGTNEQFF. The CDR3 coding sequence is TGTGCCAGCAGCTTAGCGGGAGGTACCAATGAGCAGTTCTTC.

The V gene is TRBV4-1, the J gene TRBJ2-5, with a possible D match to TRBD1 (6 bases). CDR3 length: 16 residues. CDR1 is MGHRA, CDR2 YSYEKL, per germline. V was pared by 1 base and J by 2 bases, with 14 bases between. The CDR3 reads CASSQGEGGQQETQYF. CDR3 bases: TGCGCCAGCAGCCAAGGAGAAGGAGGACAGCAAGAGACCCAGTACTTC.

The J gene is TRBJ1-1, the V gene TRBV4-1; D is unclear. Trimming removed 3 bases at V and 1 base at J, with 12 bases between. The CDR3 extends over 15 amino acids. Germline V gene sequence: CDR1 MGHRA, CDR2 YSYEKL. In nucleotides, the CDR3 is TGCGCCAGCAGCCACGGGAAACTCAAGAACACTGAAGCTTTCTTT. As protein: CASSHGKLKNTEAFF.